Listed below are T cell receptor beta chains from one sample, sequenced in a study of shared clonotypes between healthy human individuals. Generated by immunoSEQ multiplex PCR, the TCRdb table keeps only in-frame clones and is missing some. Of about 2.4 million clones in the sample, about 92% were seen once. The sample was naive CD4+ T cells sorted from blood. Receptors were obtained from a man aged 18 to 29 in good health. The CDR3 runs from the conserved cysteine through the conserved F or W. A D gene is named only where the DNA matches it firmly. Expanded clones are given a class, and other clones once, few, many or no size at all.

size,D,J,V,CDR3,DNA
NA,NA,TRBJ2-7,TRBV15,CATSRERGIYEQYF,TGTGCCACCAGCAGAGAAAGGGGAATCTACGAGCAGTACTTC
NA,NA,TRBJ2-3,TRBV6-5,CASSPGTLPNTQYF,TGTGCCAGCAGTCCCGGGACTCTCCCAAATACGCAGTATTTT
NA,TRBD2,TRBJ2-5,TRBV7-2,CASSLGLAGNQETQYF,TGTGCCAGCAGCTTAGGACTAGCGGGGAACCAAGAGACCCAGTACTTC
NA,NA,TRBJ1-4,TRBV7-2,CASSLAHSRTLNEKLFF,TGTGCCAGCAGCTTAGCGCATTCTCGGACCTTAAATGAAAAACTGTTTTTT
NA,NA,TRBJ1-1,TRBV28,CASRRHARDRGNTEAFF,TGTGCCAGCAGGCGTCATGCCCGGGACCGGGGGAACACTGAAGCTTTCTTT
NA,NA,TRBJ2-2,TRBV30,CAWSVGVNTGELFF,TGTGCCTGGAGTGTAGGCGTCAACACCGGGGAGCTGTTTTTT
NA,TRBD1,TRBJ1-1,TRBV28,CASSSPGTDLNTEAFF,TGTGCCAGCAGTTCTCCCGGGACAGATTTGAACACTGAAGCTTTCTTT
few,NA,TRBJ1-2,TRBV19,CASSDRARSRRGYTF,TGTGCCAGTAGTGACCGGGCCCGCTCCCGGAGGGGCTACACCTTC
NA,NA,TRBJ1-6,TRBV5-1,CASSLQSGDALDNSPLHF,TGCGCCAGCAGCTTGCAGTCAGGGGATGCCTTGGATAATTCACCCCTCCACTTT
once,TRBD2,TRBJ2-2,TRBV7-2,CASSLPLAGGFSGELFF,TGTGCCAGCAGCTTACCGCTAGCGGGAGGATTTTCGGGGGAGCTGTTTTTT